This T cell receptor beta chain comes out of a study of T cell repertoires in cytomegalovirus infection. General study results and limits: Ex vivo responses were dominated by HLA-C-restricted CMV-specific TCR beta clonotypes.

The table lists this clonotype with many counts. The target antigen is unknown. TCRdb analysed the reads with MiXCR anew, one entry per CDR3 protein. The table has some 300,000 distinct CDR3 sequences, roughly an eighth seen once. Unmatched junction bases numbered 5, after V lost 4 bases and J lost 2 bases. CDR3 length: 14 amino acids. The germline CDR1 and CDR2 sequences are SGHTA and FQGNSA. Sequenced sample: PBMCs. The receptor was isolated from a human donor in good health (CMV status not recorded). Some clones in this sample may be carry-over from other donors' samples. This chain connects TRBV7-2 to TRBJ2-7; 7 positions match TRBD1. In nucleotides, the CDR3 is TGTGCCAGCAGCTCACGGACAGGCACCTACGAGCAGTACTTC. Amino acids: CASSSRTGTYEQYF.